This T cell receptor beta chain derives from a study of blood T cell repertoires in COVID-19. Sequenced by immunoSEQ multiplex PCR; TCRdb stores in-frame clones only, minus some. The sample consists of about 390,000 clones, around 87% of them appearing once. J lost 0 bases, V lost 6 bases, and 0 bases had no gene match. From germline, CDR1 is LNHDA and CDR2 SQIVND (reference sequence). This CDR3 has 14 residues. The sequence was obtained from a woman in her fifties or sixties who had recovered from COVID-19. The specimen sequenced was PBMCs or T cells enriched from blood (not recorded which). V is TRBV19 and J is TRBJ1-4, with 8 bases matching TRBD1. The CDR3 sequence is CASRTGATNEKLFF. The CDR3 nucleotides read TGTGCCAGTAGGACAGGGGCAACTAATGAAAAACTGTTTTTT.